This T cell receptor (beta chain) was sequenced during a study of T cell responses to AZD1222 COVID-19 vaccine (dated by TCRdb to about 2021). Looking at the study overall: TCR sequencing covered approximately 230 trial participants: roughly 200 given two doses of AZD1222 and 26 given two doses of MenACWY control vaccine. Trial participants were enrolled by age into 18-55, 56-69 and 70-plus year subgroups, with about 150, 27 and 61 TCR-sequenced participants respectively. Overall study results and their limits: Reportedly, close to half of the unique spike-specific TCRs recognized epitopes lying outside the regions that are mutated in the B.1.351 and B.1.1.7 variants. Conclusions about previously exposed vaccinees were limited because only a handful of AZD1222 recipients were SARS-CoV-2 seropositive at baseline. Because no day 14 peak-response samples were available, the repertoires could be characterized only after the peak T cell response. Spike-specific TCR breadth and depth rose significantly after two AZD1222 doses compared with day 0 and with MenACWY recipients. In the small 56-69-year group, the increase in depth fell short of significance, most likely because of low power. The whole spike protein was spanned by vaccine-associated CD4 TCRs, and dominant responses were seen in regions 160-218 and 743-854. Participants were mostly white British and included more females than males, and it was suggested by the authors that clonal diversity may have been underestimated.

V sheds 6 bases and J sheds 0 bases, leaving 12 bases between their ends. Looking up the germline V gene yields CDR1 SGHDT and CDR2 YYEEEE. The CDR3 holds 14 amino acids from the cysteine to the phenylalanine. This entry keeps only the CDR3 DNA: 42 bases, framed from base 1. In light of the paper, this sample's time point label describes: about 28 days (+/-7) after the second vaccine dose. AZD1222 recipients with second doses at about 4 weeks or about 12 weeks were pooled, because spike-specific TCR depth and breadth did not differ between schedules. Vaccinee samples were obtained from the UK trials COV001 and COV002, which included a single-blind randomized controlled phase 2/3 trial of AZD1222 (ChAdOx1 nCoV-19) in healthy adults. For TCRbeta chain sequencing, PBMC samples were collected from trial participants at day 0 and at day 28 after the second dose. With respect to this clone: The target of this receptor is not known. Within one base of it there is no much larger clone, and no base qualities were kept.

The CDR3 regions of human TCRbeta chains were analyzed by immunosequencing. As for the original processing: Repertoire TCRs were checked for matches against a reference library of SARS-CoV-2-specific TCRs that had been generated using the MIRA antigen-specificity platform. Breadth meant the fraction of unique TCRs that were SARS-CoV-2-associated, whereas depth meant the fraction of total T cells that were SARS-CoV-2-associated. Using the MIRA data, each spike-specific TCR was assigned both to the spike region to which the TCR was reactive and to a CD4 or CD8 class. Log10-transformed breadth and depth values were compared by one-way ANOVA with Sidak's multiple comparisons tests. Drawn from immuneACCESS, this table holds only the in-frame rearrangements with V and J called that TCRdb kept. Clones are partly lost; checked studies trace under half to an unresolved V gene and leave the rest unexplained. The V and J calls and clone size come from that table; D and trimming were worked out from the DNA. This sample lists over 45,000 clones; about 91% were detected once. The ten largest account for about 5.7% of the sample.

The receptor chain draws on TRBV5-6 and TRBJ1-1; perhaps TRBD1 is the D gene, with 6 bases matching. This sample comprised peripheral blood, obtained 28 days after the second AZD1222 dose. The TCR comes from an adult who received the AZD1222 COVID-19 vaccine. The CDR3 reads as follows: CASTLRQVNTEAFF. The DNA sequence is as follows: TGTGCCAGCACCCTCAGACAGGTGAACACTGAAGCTTTCTTT.